Listed below are T cell receptor beta chains from one sample, sequenced in a study of blood T cell repertoires in COVID-19. Produced via immunoSEQ multiplex PCR; TCRdb's table is partial and in-frame only. Seen here are approximately 210,000 clones, approximately 82% observed once, and the top ten hold roughly 2.9%. Sequencing was performed on peripheral blood. Receptors were obtained from a man aged 50 to 60 with active or convalescent COVID-19. Each CDR3 is given with its conserved first and last residue. The D gene is left open where the match is weak. The size of a clone is reported for some rows only, either as once, few or many, or as a class for expanded clones.

J,V,length,D,size,DNA,CDR3
TRBJ1-2,TRBV4-1,13,NA,NA,TGCGCCAGCAGCCTCCAGGGTGGCTCTGGCTACACCTTC,CASSLQGGSGYTF
TRBJ1-1,TRBV11-3,14,NA,NA,TGTGCCAGCAGCTTAGGGGGGCAGGGCACTGAAGCTTTCTTT,CASSLGGQGTEAFF
TRBJ1-2,TRBV18,14,NA,NA,TGTGCCAGCTCACCAGCAGAAGGAGGATATGGCTACACCTTC,CASSPAEGGYGYTF
TRBJ1-6,TRBV27,15,TRBD1,NA,TGTGCCAGCAGTTTACGAGGGGGCCGGAATTCACCCCTCCACTTT,CASSLRGGRNSPLHF
TRBJ2-3,TRBV4-1,16,TRBD1,NA,TGCGCCAGCAGCCAAGGGGACAGGGCGGGCACAGATACGCAGTATTTT,CASSQGDRAGTDTQYF
TRBJ2-2,TRBV3-1/TRBV3-2,15,NA,NA,TGTGCCAGCAGCGCTACGGGACTCGGCACCGGGGAGCTGTTTTTT,CASSATGLGTGELFF
TRBJ2-7,TRBV21-1,12,NA,NA,TGTGCGTTAGCGGGAGGTTCCTACGAGCAGTACTTC,CALAGGSYEQYF
TRBJ2-5,TRBV10-3,13,TRBD2,NA,TGTGCCATCAGTGGGACTAGCGGGGAGACCCAGTACTTC,CAISGTSGETQYF
TRBJ2-7,TRBV5-4,14,NA,NA,TGTGCCAGCAGTCGGCGGGACTTCCAGAAGGAGCAGTACTTC,CASSRRDFQKEQYF
TRBJ1-2,TRBV30,14,TRBD1,few,TGTGCCTGGAGTTCTTGGACAGGGAACTATGGCTACACCTTC,CAWSSWTGNYGYTF
TRBJ1-2,TRBV15,14,NA,few,TGTGCCACCAGCAGAGGCCAGGGTTATGGTGGCTACACCTTC,CATSRGQGYGGYTF
TRBJ2-7,TRBV7-9,15,TRBD1,once,TGTGCCAGCAGCTTAGACAGGGGCTCGTATAACGAGCAGTACTTC,CASSLDRGSYNEQYF
TRBJ2-3,TRBV24-1,16,TRBD2,NA,TGTGCCACCAGTGATTTGTCCGTGGGAGGGCCAGATACGCAGTATTTT,CATSDLSVGGPDTQYF
TRBJ1-4,TRBV21-1,18,NA,once,TGTGCCAGCAGCAAAGGGTTCTGGACAGAGGCAACTAATGAAAAACTGTTTTTT,CASSKGFWTEATNEKLFF
TRBJ2-2,TRBV24-1,16,NA,NA,TGTGCCACCAGTGATGTGACAGTCTACGACACCGGGGAGCTGTTTTTT,CATSDVTVYDTGELFF
TRBJ1-1,TRBV15,13,NA,NA,TGTGCCACCTCGGGCGGTAGGGGGTCTGAAGCTTTCTTT,CATSGGRGSEAFF
TRBJ2-3,TRBV19,14,TRBD1,NA,TGTGCCAGTAGTATCGTTACGGACAGGGTAACGCAGTATTTT,CASSIVTDRVTQYF
TRBJ1-2,TRBV2,14,TRBD1,NA,TGTGCCAGCCTGAGGACAGGGGTTAACTATGGCTACACCTTC,CASLRTGVNYGYTF
TRBJ1-3,TRBV9,17,NA,NA,TGTGCCAGCAGCGTAGCGGACAGCGTCACCTCTGGAAACACCATATATTTT,CASSVADSVTSGNTIYF
TRBJ1-2,TRBV6-4,17,NA,NA,TGTGCCAGCAGTGACTTCCTTGACTTGGAGGGGAATGGTGGCTACACCTTC,CASSDFLDLEGNGGYTF
TRBJ1-2,TRBV15,16,TRBD1,NA,TGTGCCACCAGCAGTGCCAAGGGACAGGGGAACTATGGCTACACCTTC,CATSSAKGQGNYGYTF
TRBJ2-1,TRBV19,16,TRBD1,once,TGTGCCAGTAGTACTTACGCCGGGACAGGAGGGTGGGGGCAGTTCTTC,CASSTYAGTGGWGQFF
TRBJ2-5,TRBV5-1,18,TRBD2,NA,TGCGCCAGCAGCTTGGCCCACCTCCGCGGGGGGGCCAGGGAGACCCAGTACTTC,CASSLAHLRGGARETQYF
TRBJ2-2,TRBV6-2/TRBV6-3,19,TRBD2,NA,TGTGCCAGCAGTTACCCCTCGGGACTAGCGGGAGTCAGGGCCGGGGAGCTGTTTTTT,CASSYPSGLAGVRAGELFF
TRBJ2-7,TRBV11-2,17,TRBD2,NA,TGTGCCAGCAGCCAGGGAGTAGGGACTAGCGGCTCCTACGAGCAGTACTTC,CASSQGVGTSGSYEQYF
TRBJ2-2,TRBV7-7,15,NA,NA,TGTGCTAGCAGCTCGCAACATAGGGGTACCGGGGAGCTGTTTTTT,CASSSQHRGTGELFF
TRBJ2-7,TRBV4-2,15,NA,NA,TGTGCCAGCAGCCAAGTAACGCGGAGCCTTGGCGAGCAGTACTTC,CASSQVTRSLGEQYF
TRBJ2-3,TRBV6-6,13,NA,NA,TGTGCCAGCAGGATCGCCCGGGGTGATACGCAGTATTTT,CASRIARGDTQYF
TRBJ2-7,TRBV9,20,NA,NA,TGTGCCAGCAGCAGTAACAATGGGAGGAAGGCGGGGTTCAGCTCCTACGAGCAGTACTTC,CASSSNNGRKAGFSSYEQYF
TRBJ1-4,TRBV5-1,15,NA,NA,TGCGCCAGCAGCTTGGTTTCGTTTACAACAGAAAAACTGTTTTTT,CASSLVSFTTEKLFF
TRBJ1-1,TRBV28,18,NA,NA,TGTGCCAGCAGAGACCCCCCCCACGGGACTGATCTGAACACTGAAGCTTTCTTT,CASRDPPHGTDLNTEAFF
TRBJ2-7,TRBV7-8,15,NA,NA,TGTGCCAGCAGCTGGTTAGCCATAACATCCTACGAGCAGTACTTC,CASSWLAITSYEQYF
TRBJ1-5,TRBV3-1/TRBV3-2,13,NA,NA,TGTGCCAGCAGCCAACCATCGGGAGGGCCCCAGCATTTT,CASSQPSGGPQHF
TRBJ2-7,TRBV27,13,NA,NA,TGTGCCAGCAGTCACAGGCTTACCTACGAGCAGTACTTC,CASSHRLTYEQYF
TRBJ2-7,TRBV4-2,15,TRBD1,NA,TGTGCCAGCAGCCAAGGTGGGACAGGGGGCACCGAGCAGTACTTC,CASSQGGTGGTEQYF
TRBJ2-7,TRBV14,15,TRBD1,NA,TGTGCCAGCAGCAACCGGGACAGATCTCCCTACGAGCAGTACTTC,CASSNRDRSPYEQYF
TRBJ2-1,TRBV7-8,15,TRBD1,NA,TGTGCCAGCAGCCCGGGACAGGGAGAGGACAATGAGCAGTTCTTC,CASSPGQGEDNEQFF
TRBJ1-1,TRBV5-1,14,NA,NA,TGCGCCAGCAGCTCCCGGGACTTGGGGACTGAAGCTTTCTTT,CASSSRDLGTEAFF
TRBJ2-1,TRBV5-3,17,TRBD2,NA,TGTGCCAGAAGCTTGGGACCACTAGCGGGACGCTACAATGAGCAGTTCTTC,CARSLGPLAGRYNEQFF
TRBJ1-3,TRBV19,13,NA,NA,TGTGCCAGTAGGGCGGGAACTGGAAACACCATATATTTT,CASRAGTGNTIYF
TRBJ2-1,TRBV10-1,14,TRBD2,NA,TGCGCCAGCAGTGAAACCGGGACTAGCGGGAAGCAGTTCTTC,CASSETGTSGKQFF
TRBJ2-7,TRBV19,14,TRBD1,NA,TGTGCCAGTAGCCCCGGGACAGGGGGCTACGAGCAGTACTTC,CASSPGTGGYEQYF
TRBJ1-1,TRBV5-5,16,NA,NA,TGTGCCAGCAGTTTCCTGGCGGGGGGAATGAACACTGAAGCTTTCTTT,CASSFLAGGMNTEAFF
TRBJ1-5,TRBV29-1,12,NA,NA,TGCAGCGTAGCCACAGGAAATCAGCCCCAGCATTTT,CSVATGNQPQHF
TRBJ2-2,TRBV11-3,13,NA,NA,TGTGCCAGCAGCTTGAGGGGGACCGGGGAGCTGTTTTTT,CASSLRGTGELFF
TRBJ2-3,TRBV5-1,15,TRBD2,NA,TGCGCCAGCAGCGCCGGCGGGGGGGCCCCAGATACGCAGTATTTT,CASSAGGGAPDTQYF
TRBJ2-3,TRBV2,16,TRBD2,NA,TGTGCCAGCAGTTCCATGACTAGCGGGAGGGGAGATACGCAGTATTTT,CASSSMTSGRGDTQYF
TRBJ1-6,TRBV27,16,TRBD1,NA,TGTGCCAGCAGTTTAATATCGGGACAGGGAAACTCACCCCTCCACTTT,CASSLISGQGNSPLHF
TRBJ1-2,TRBV30,14,TRBD1,NA,TGTGCCTGGAGCGAGGGACAGGGTTTTCTTGGCTACACCTTC,CAWSEGQGFLGYTF
TRBJ2-2,TRBV2,14,NA,NA,TGTGCCAGCAGTGTCGAGCGCGGGACCGGGGAGCTGTTTTTT,CASSVERGTGELFF
TRBJ2-3,TRBV18,16,TRBD2,NA,TGTGCCAGCTCCCCGATCTTAGCGGGGATAGGCGATACGCAGTATTTT,CASSPILAGIGDTQYF
TRBJ1-1,TRBV11-2,13,NA,few,TGTGCCAGCAGCTTAGCAGGGTACACTGAAGCTTTCTTT,CASSLAGYTEAFF
TRBJ2-7,TRBV19,15,TRBD2,NA,TGTGCCAGTAGTATGCTAGCGGGAGAGTCCCACGAGCAGTACTTC,CASSMLAGESHEQYF
TRBJ2-3,TRBV11-2,16,TRBD1,NA,TGTGCCAGCAGCTTAGGGGAGGGACAGGGGTTAACTACGCAGTATTTT,CASSLGEGQGLTTQYF
TRBJ2-4,TRBV2,14,TRBD1,NA,TGTGCCAGCAGGGGGTCCACAGGGGCTAACATTCAGTACTTC,CASRGSTGANIQYF
TRBJ2-5,TRBV27,16,NA,NA,TGTGCCAGCAGTTTGGGCCCCTTGAGGGCGAGAGAGACCCAGTACTTC,CASSLGPLRARETQYF
TRBJ2-3,TRBV18,15,TRBD2,NA,TGTGCCAGCTCACCAGTACGGGGGGGAGAGAATACGCAGTATTTT,CASSPVRGGENTQYF